These T cell receptor beta chains were read from a single sample in a study of cytomegalovirus exposure and HLA in healthy donors. The table came from immunoSEQ multiplex PCR; TCRdb's copy has only in-frame clones and leaves some out. The sample contains around 140,000 clones, 82% of which appear only once. Sequenced sample: PBMCs. The receptors originated from a male donor in good health and CMV-seronegative. Each CDR3 is given with its conserved first and last residue. The D gene is left open where the match is weak. Some rows have no size entry. The others give once, few or many, or a class for an expanded clone.

clone_size	v_call	j_call	d_call	cdr3_aa	cdr3_nt
.	TRBV10-3	TRBJ2-2	TRBD2	CAIGLAGVSTGELFF	TGTGCCATCGGACTAGCGGGAGTCTCCACCGGGGAGCTGTTTTTT
.	TRBV25-1	TRBJ2-7	TRBD2	CASSDSGVYEQYF	TGTGCCAGCAGTGATAGCGGGGTCTACGAGCAGTACTTC
.	TRBV6-1	TRBJ1-1	TRBD1	CASSVTGGYRNTEAFF	TGTGCCAGCAGTGTGACAGGGGGCTATAGGAACACTGAAGCTTTCTTT
.	TRBV9	TRBJ1-4	.	CASSVEEGRLDEKLFF	TGTGCCAGCAGCGTCGAGGAGGGACGCCTTGATGAAAAACTGTTTTTT
few	TRBV7-2	TRBJ2-1	.	CASSFSGQLNEQFF	TGTGCCAGCAGCTTTTCCGGACAGCTAAATGAGCAGTTCTTC
once	TRBV28	TRBJ2-7	TRBD1	CASRHRGSYEQYF	TGTGCCAGCAGGCACAGGGGCTCCTACGAGCAGTACTTC
.	TRBV28	TRBJ1-2	.	CASSPSDTGYGYTF	TGTGCCAGCAGTCCAAGCGATACGGGCTATGGCTACACCTTC
.	TRBV30	TRBJ1-1	.	CAWGLGGNTEAFF	TGTGCCTGGGGTTTAGGGGGGAACACTGAAGCTTTCTTT
.	TRBV7-9	TRBJ2-7	.	CSSTPPGGPSYEQYF	TGTTCCAGCACTCCCCCTGGCGGTCCTTCCTACGAGCAGTACTTC
.	TRBV7-3	TRBJ2-3	TRBD2	CASSDGDAGGTDTQYF	TGTGCCAGCAGCGACGGGGACGCGGGAGGCACAGATACGCAGTATTTT
.	TRBV9	TRBJ2-1	TRBD2	CASSEGTSGMGEQFF	TGTGCCAGCAGCGAGGGGACTAGCGGGATGGGCGAGCAGTTCTTC
.	TRBV5-5	TRBJ1-4	.	CASSLNSRRGEKLFF	TGTGCCAGCAGCTTGAATAGCAGGAGGGGTGAAAAACTGTTTTTT
.	TRBV28	TRBJ1-2	.	CASSSGLTYGYTF	TGTGCCAGCAGTTCAGGGTTGACCTATGGCTACACCTTC
.	TRBV4-1	TRBJ2-5	.	CASSPGQETQYF	TGCGCCAGCAGCCCCGGGCAAGAGACCCAGTACTTC
once	TRBV7-2	TRBJ2-7	.	CASSLVGAGSTYEQYF	TGTGCCAGCAGCTTAGTAGGAGCCGGGAGCACCTACGAGCAGTACTTC
.	TRBV14	TRBJ2-1	.	CASSLRGAGDEQFF	TGTGCCAGCAGCTTACGGGGGGCAGGGGATGAGCAGTTCTTC
.	TRBV4-1	TRBJ2-3	.	CASSLRDFGGTDTQYF	TGCGCCAGCAGCCTTAGGGACTTTGGCGGCACAGATACGCAGTATTTT
.	TRBV27	TRBJ2-1	.	CASSSLGVGANEQFF	TGTGCCAGCAGTTCCTTAGGCGTGGGGGCCAATGAGCAGTTCTTC
.	TRBV11-2	TRBJ1-2	.	CASSYGGGGGYGYTF	TGTGCCAGCAGCTACGGGGGTGGCGGGGGCTATGGCTACACCTTC
.	TRBV5-1	TRBJ1-1	TRBD1	CASSSGTGRAEAFF	TGCGCCAGCAGCTCGGGGACAGGGAGGGCTGAAGCTTTCTTT
.	TRBV18	TRBJ1-4	.	CASSRGSEEKLFF	TGTGCCAGCTCCCGGGGGTCCGAGGAAAAACTGTTTTTT
.	TRBV25-1	TRBJ2-5	TRBD1	CASSESDRGGETQYF	TGTGCCAGCAGTGAATCGGACAGGGGGGGAGAGACCCAGTACTTC
.	TRBV27	TRBJ2-7	.	CASAVGPRYEQYF	TGTGCCAGCGCCGTGGGCCCAAGGTACGAGCAGTACTTC
.	TRBV5-6	TRBJ2-1	.	CASTLSASSNEQFF	TGTGCCAGCACCCTTAGCGCTTCCTCGAATGAGCAGTTCTTC
medium-sized	TRBV27	TRBJ2-7	TRBD1	CAGTLRDRAYEQYF	TGTGCCGGCACCCTCCGGGACAGGGCTTACGAGCAGTACTTC
once	TRBV14	TRBJ1-3	.	CASSPHSGNTIYF	TGTGCCAGCAGCCCCCACTCTGGAAACACCATATATTTT
.	TRBV6-1	TRBJ2-7	.	CASSYQGSSYEQYF	TGTGCCAGCAGCTATCAGGGCAGCTCCTACGAGCAGTACTTC